This T cell receptor beta chain was captured in a study of cytomegalovirus exposure and HLA in healthy donors. As for the study in general: Most genotyped donors, 81% of around 370, had Caucasian-associated genetic ancestry.

Findings and caveats of the study: As confirmed in vitro, a few CMV-associated chains were specific for CMV antigens.

This clone was detected only a few times. Its antigen is currently unknown. Germline values: CDR1 LNHDA, CDR2 SQIVND (reference sequence). This CDR3 is 17 amino acids long. V was clipped by 5 bases and J by 1 base; unmatched bases: 5. Primers: 60 Vbeta forward and 13 Jbeta reverse. This table comes from immunoSEQ multiplex PCR, and its TCRdb copy is limited to in-frame clones, with some not included. The sample consists of 100,000 to 150,000 clones, over 70% of them appearing once. This receptor was identified in a woman in her fifties or sixties in good health and CMV-seropositive. The sequenced material came from PBMCs. The chain has TRBV19 and TRBJ2-3; 14 bases match TRBD2. As DNA, the CDR3 is TGTGCCAGTAGTCCGGGACTAGCGGGAGTTGGCACAGATACGCAGTATTTT. Its protein product is CASSPGLAGVGTDTQYF.